This TCR beta chain comes out of a study of persistence of HIV-infected CD4 T cells. For the study at large: Donors had been on suppressive ART for a median of roughly 8 years.

This clone was observed a handful of times. What it binds is not known. Notes on the study in general: Compared with CD3/CD28-stimulated cells, CMV- and Gag-responding cells showed lower TCRbeta richness. Degenerate expanded CDR3beta sequences were enriched among CMV- and Gag-responding cells.

The libraries were made with immunoSEQ version 4 in survey mode. TCRdb's copy holds only in-frame clones and misses some; the assay was immunoSEQ multiplex PCR. Found here are 46,000 or so clones, more than 60% of them singletons; the top ten hold under 3.5%. J gave up 1 base and V 3 bases, and 1 base lay outside the gene matches. The CDR3 is 15 amino acids. Germline V lookup: CDR1 SGHNT, CDR2 YYREEE (reference sequence). Lysates of CMV-infected fibroblasts at about 10 ug/mL stimulated these cells. Memory cells lacking CD40L and CD69 with high CD45RO were sorted. Undetectable plasma HIV-1 RNA below 50 copies/mL lasted at least 4 years.

Sequencing used CD4+ T cells sorted from PBMCs after roughly 19-hour stimulation, obtained from a patient who received antiretroviral therapy. The clonotype originates from an adult man with HIV who was CMV-seropositive. The chain recombines TRBV5-4 with TRBJ1-1; 12 nucleotides align to TRBD1. CDR3 nucleotide sequence: TGTGCCAGCAGCTCGGGACAGGGGGCGAACACTGAAGCTTTCTTT. This codes for CASSSGQGANTEAFF.